This TCR beta chain was recovered during a study of post-analysis software for immune sequencing data. Unique molecular identifiers had been added to the TCR beta cDNA libraries. TCRdb re-derived calls from the PCR reads in MiXCR, one entry per CDR3 protein. The sample includes approximately 730,000 distinct CDR3 sequences, less than 35% of them seen just once. The germline V gene has CDR1 SGHTA and CDR2 FQGNSA. Trimming left V 2 bases short and J 2 bases short, with 14 bases between. This CDR3 has 16 amino acids. Points from the study as a whole: F-measure co-clustering was strong for batch-matched samples. About five TRBV segments, including TRBV5-6, TRBV5-1 and TRBV20-1, were more frequent in patients than controls.

Remarks on this clonotype: Its antigen is not known.

This TCR derives from a girl between 5 and 17 years old with multiple sclerosis. J is TRBJ2-3 and V is TRBV7-2; D is possibly TRBD1 (6 bases). The sample comprised blood. As DNA, the CDR3 is TGTGCCAGCAGCTTACGGATGAGGACAGCCACAGATACGCAGTATTTT. It translates to CASSLRMRTATDTQYF.